This TCR beta chain was sequenced in a study of T cell responses to AZD1222 COVID-19 vaccine. At the level of the study: Investigators merged groups given second doses at roughly 4 or roughly 12 weeks.

On this clone itself: Its antigen is as yet unknown.

Assay: immunoSEQ multiplex PCR; the TCRdb copy retains only in-frame clones and omits some. The table includes about 110,000 clones, roughly 90% detected once. Points from the study as a whole: White British donors predominated, females outnumbered males, and clonal diversity was possibly underestimated. The number of AZD1222 recipients seropositive at baseline was only five or six.

This specimen was peripheral blood, taken on day 0 of AZD1222 vaccination. The clonotype originates from an adult in good health.

CDR3 DNA sequence: TGTGCCAGCAGTTTACGGGCTCAGGGGACAGGGCGGCAGCCCCAGCATTTT. It yields the protein CASSLRAQGTGRQPQHF. The chain recombines TRBV27 with TRBJ1-5, with 9 bases aligning to TRBD1. Germline V gene sequence: CDR1 MNHEY, CDR2 SMNVEV (reference sequence). The V segment lost 2 bases and the J segment 7 bases; nucleotides outside the gene matches: 12. The length of the CDR3 is 17 residues.